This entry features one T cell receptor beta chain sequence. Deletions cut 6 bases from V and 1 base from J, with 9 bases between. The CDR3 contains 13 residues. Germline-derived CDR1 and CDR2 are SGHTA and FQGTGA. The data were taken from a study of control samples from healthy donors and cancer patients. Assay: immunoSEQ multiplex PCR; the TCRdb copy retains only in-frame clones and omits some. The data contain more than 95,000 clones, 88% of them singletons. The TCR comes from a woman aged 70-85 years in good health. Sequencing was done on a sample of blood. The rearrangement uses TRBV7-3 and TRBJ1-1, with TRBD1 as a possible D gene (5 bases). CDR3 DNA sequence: TGTGCCAGCAGGTTACAGGCGAACACTGAAGCTTTCTTT. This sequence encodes CASRLQANTEAFF.